This T cell receptor beta chain is drawn from a study of T cells in localized non-small cell lung cancer. The CDR3 is 17 amino acids. The germline gives CDR1 SNHLY, CDR2 FYNNEI. The V gene end was trimmed by 5 bases and the J gene end by 0 bases; junction bases not matched to a gene: 8. The assay was immunoSEQ multiplex PCR, and TCRdb's table has in-frame clones only and misses some. The table has about 74,000 clones, roughly 84% seen once. The chain joins TRBV2 to TRBJ1-5; 9 bases are a match to TRBD1. The origin of this receptor is a female donor of 60 years or more with stage I lung adenocarcinoma. Source: peripheral blood, taken before any cancer treatment. The CDR3 reads CASSPRQGGYSNQPQHF. The CDR3 DNA is TGTGCCAGCAGTCCAAGACAGGGGGGGTATAGCAATCAGCCCCAGCATTTT.